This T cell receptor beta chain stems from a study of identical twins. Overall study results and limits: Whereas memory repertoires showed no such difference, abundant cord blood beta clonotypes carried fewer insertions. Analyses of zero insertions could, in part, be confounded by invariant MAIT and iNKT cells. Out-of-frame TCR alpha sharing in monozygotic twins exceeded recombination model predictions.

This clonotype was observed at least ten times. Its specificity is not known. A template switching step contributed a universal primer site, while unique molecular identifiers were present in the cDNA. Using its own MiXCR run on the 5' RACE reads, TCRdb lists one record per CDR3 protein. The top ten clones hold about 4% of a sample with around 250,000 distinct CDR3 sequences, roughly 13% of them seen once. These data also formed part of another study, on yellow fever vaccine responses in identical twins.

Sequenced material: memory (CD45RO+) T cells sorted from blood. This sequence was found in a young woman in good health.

This chain's CDR3 is CASSSRASGGELFF. In DNA form, the CDR3 reads TGTGCCAGCAGCTCCAGGGCATCGGGAGGGGAGCTGTTTTTT. The chain has TRBV7-9 and TRBJ2-2, with D perhaps given as TRBD1 or TRBD2 (5 bases each). Trimming took 4 bases from V and 8 from J, leaving 14 bases between them. From germline, CDR1 is SEHNR and CDR2 FQNEAQ (reference sequence). This CDR3 spans 14 amino acids.